These 24 T cell receptor beta chains were sequenced from one sample in a study of blood T cell repertoires in COVID-19. TCRdb keeps only in-frame clones here, not all; method: immunoSEQ multiplex PCR. This sample has approximately 140,000 clones; approximately 86% occur once, and the top ten carry approximately 3.5%. Sequencing was carried out using peripheral blood. The source is a man between 65 and 85 years old with acute or convalescent COVID-19.

The rearrangement links TRBV6-5 to TRBJ2-5; 9 bases fit TRBD2. CDR3 length: 14 residues. CDR1 MNHEY and CDR2 SVGAGI come from the germline V gene. Germline trimming cut 7 bases from V and 5 bases from J; bases unmatched to any gene: 8. CDR3 protein: CASTFSGRGETQYF. The DNA for the CDR3 is TGTGCCAGCACCTTTAGCGGGAGAGGGGAGACCCAGTACTTC.

The J gene is TRBJ1-1, the V gene TRBV28; 10 bases are a match to TRBD1. The CDR3 has 13 amino acids. The V and J ends lost 6 bases and 7 bases, in that order; junction bases with no gene match: 5. Per germline, CDR1 MDHEN and CDR2 SYDVKM. As DNA, the CDR3 is TGTGCCAGCAGCCCGGGACAGGGGTTTGAAGCTTTCTTT. This gives the protein CASSPGQGFEAFF.

CDR3 loop: CASSYSILRAGGLYGYTF. The CDR3, as DNA: TGTGCCAGCAGTTACTCGATTCTTCGGGCAGGAGGCCTATATGGCTACACCTTC. V gene TRBV6-2 or TRBV6-3 combines with J gene TRBJ1-2; D ambiguous. Deletions cut 0 bases from V and 5 bases from J, with 22 bases between. This CDR3 comprises 18 residues. Germline-derived CDR1 and CDR2 are MNHEY and SVGEGT.

This chain links TRBV5-1 with TRBJ2-3; 8 nucleotides line up with TRBD2. This CDR3 is 13 amino acids long. CDR1 and CDR2 from the germline V gene are SGHRS and YFSETQ. The J segment lost 3 bases and the V segment lost 7 bases, leaving 4 bases of the junction unmatched. In DNA form, the CDR3 reads TGCGCCAGCTCCCGGGAGGGAACAGATACGCAGTATTTT. Its protein product is CASSREGTDTQYF. The variable domain in full, with the rest retrieved from reference TRBV5-1 and TRBJ2-3, is KAGVTQTPRYLIKTRGQQVTLSCSPISGHRSVSWYQQTPGQGLQFLFEYFSETQRNKGNFPGRFSGRQFSNSRSEMNVSTLELGDSALYLCASSREGTDTQYFGPGTRLTVL.

The chain recombines TRBV24-1 with TRBJ2-1; the D gene is possibly TRBD2 (5 bases). Germline V gene sequence: CDR1 KGHDR, CDR2 SFDVKD. This CDR3 has 17 amino acids. The V end lost 5 bases, the J end lost 0 bases, and 16 bases lay between the germline ends. CDR3 residues: CATSGADGVPSYNEQFF. The CDR3 coding sequence is TGTGCCACCAGTGGAGCGGACGGGGTGCCCTCCTACAATGAGCAGTTCTTC.

The chain couples TRBV6-2 or TRBV6-3 to TRBJ2-7, with a possible D match to TRBD2 (5 bases). Trimming stripped 0 bases from V and 4 bases from J, with 13 bases between. CDR1 and CDR2 (germline): MNHEY, SVGEGT. The CDR3 spans 15 residues. In DNA form, the CDR3 reads TGTGCCAGCAGTTACTCGATACGGGGTCCTTACGAGCAGTACTTC. Amino acids: CASSYSIRGPYEQYF.

The chain recombines TRBV19 with TRBJ2-1; 12 bases match TRBD2. The V gene end was trimmed by 3 bases and the J gene end by 1 base; junction bases not matched to a gene: 4. Germline-derived CDR1 and CDR2 are LNHDA and SQIVND (reference sequence). The CDR3 consists of 17 residues. The CDR3 DNA reads TGTGCCAGTAGTATCCTAGCGGGAGGGAGATCCTACAATGAGCAGTTCTTC. Its protein product is CASSILAGGRSYNEQFF.

This clone was counted a single time. This rearrangement joins TRBV6-4 to TRBJ2-1; 8 bases fit TRBD2. After removal of 4 bases from V and 5 bases from J, the junction contained 4 bases not matched to a gene. The CDR3 covers 14 residues. Germline CDR1 reads MRHNA; CDR2 reads SNTAGT. CDR3 sequence: CASSGELADNEQFF. CDR3 nucleotide sequence: TGTGCCAGCAGTGGAGAACTAGCGGACAATGAGCAGTTCTTC.

This chain uses TRBV18 with TRBJ1-3, with 7 bases aligning to TRBD1. Germline V gene sequence: CDR1 KGHSH, CDR2 LQKENI. The CDR3 is 14 residues long. Germline trimming cut 6 bases from V and 4 bases from J; bases unmatched to any gene: 6. CDR3 in amino acids: CASSTGTAGNTIYF. CDR3 nucleotides: TGTGCCAGCTCCACCGGGACAGCGGGAAACACCATATATTTT.

The chain employs TRBV28 and TRBJ1-1, with D unresolved. This CDR3 contains 11 residues. The germline V gene encodes CDR1 MDHEN and CDR2 SYDVKM. The V and J ends lost 6 bases and 5 bases respectively, with 7 bases between them. This chain's CDR3 is CASRSRTEAFF. CDR3 in DNA: TGTGCCAGCAGGAGTCGGACTGAAGCTTTCTTT.

Details on this clone: Other nucleotide sequences from this sample produce the same CDR3. This rearrangement joins TRBV28 to TRBJ2-5; 7 bases map to TRBD1. CDR1 MDHEN and CDR2 SYDVKM come from the germline V gene. The V and J ends lost 6 bases and 2 bases, in that order; junction bases with no gene match: 3. This CDR3 comprises 13 residues. The chain's CDR3 is CASSRDRQETQYF. CDR3 coding DNA: TGTGCCAGCAGCCGGGACAGACAAGAGACCCAGTACTTC. Variable domain in full (rest from reference TRBV28 and TRBJ2-5): DVKVTQSSRYLVKRTGEKVFLECVQDMDHENMFWYRQDPGLGLRLIYFSYDVKMKEKGDIPEGYSVSREKKERFSLILESASTNQTSMYLCASSRDRQETQYFGPGTRLLVL.

The chain carries TRBV10-1 and TRBJ2-7; D might be TRBD2 (6 bases). This CDR3 contains 14 residues. Germline V lookup: CDR1 WNHNN, CDR2 SYGVQD (reference sequence). V shed 4 bases and J shed 0 bases, with 10 bases lying between them. The chain's CDR3 is CASSGGTSSYEQYF. The CDR3 coding sequence is TGCGCCAGCAGTGGCGGGACCTCCTCCTACGAGCAGTACTTC.

This rearrangement joins TRBV7-6 to TRBJ2-7; unclear D gene. This CDR3 has 11 residues. The V end lost 5 bases, the J end lost 5 bases, and 7 bases lay between the germline ends. The germline V gene encodes CDR1 SGHVS and CDR2 FNYEAQ. The CDR3 sequence: CASSNSDEQYF. As DNA, the CDR3 is TGTGCCAGCAGCAATTCAGACGAGCAGTACTTC.

This rearrangement joins TRBV3-1 (or the pseudogene TRBV3-2) to TRBJ2-2; 14 bases are a match to TRBD2. In germline, CDR1 is LGHDT, CDR2 YNNKEL (reference sequence). This CDR3 spans 23 amino acids. V lost 1 base to trimming and J lost 8 bases; unmatched junction nucleotides: 24. The CDR3 region has the DNA TGTGCCAGCAGCCAAGCTACCCCCGGGACATTAGGACTAGCGGGAGGCCCTCAGGGGGAGCTGTTTTTT. It encodes CASSQATPGTLGLAGGPQGELFF.

The genes are TRBV5-1 and TRBJ2-3; no clear D gene. The V gene lost 6 bases and the J gene lost 2 bases, with 13 bases spanning the gap. Germline V gives CDR1 SGHRS, CDR2 YFSETQ. There are 14 residues in the CDR3. The DNA of the CDR3 is TGCGCCAGCACATCCGGGTCCCTCACAGATACGCAGTATTTT. As protein: CASTSGSLTDTQYF.

This chain uses TRBV11-1 with TRBJ2-5; TRBD1 matches 7 bases. Germline V lookup: CDR1 SGHAT, CDR2 FQDESV (reference sequence). V trimming: 8 bases; J trimming: 1 base; junction bases outside the gene matches: 10. The CDR3 totals 15 residues. CDR3 sequence: CASSAGGSFQETQYF. CDR3 coding DNA: TGTGCCAGCTCAGCAGGGGGATCCTTCCAAGAGACCCAGTACTTC.

V usage is TRBV5-4 and J usage is TRBJ1-2; the D gene is possibly TRBD1 (6 bases). The CDR3 runs 14 residues. In germline, CDR1 is SGHNT, CDR2 YYREEE (reference sequence). V was cut by 4 bases and J by 2 bases, with 12 bases left in between. The CDR3 DNA is TGTGCCAGCAGCGAAGGACAGAAAAACTATGGCTACACCTTC. Protein product: CASSEGQKNYGYTF. Filled out from reference TRBV5-4 and TRBJ1-2, the complete variable domain reads ETGVTQSPTHLIKTRGQQVTLRCSSQSGHNTVSWYQQALGQGPQFIFQYYREEENGRGNFPPRFSGLQFPNYSSELNVNALELDDSALYLCASSEGQKNYGYTFGSGTRLTVV.

The table lists this clone with many counts. Additional DNA sequences in this sample encode the identical CDR3. The chain employs TRBV5-1 and TRBJ2-1, with D maybe TRBD2 (5 bases). The CDR3 extends over 14 amino acids. V was shortened by 1 base and J by 7 bases, with 12 bases between the two germline ends. CDR1 and CDR2 (germline): SGHRS, YFSETQ. As DNA, the CDR3 is TGCGCCAGCAGCTTGACCCTTGGAGGTAATGAGCAGTTCTTC. This sequence encodes CASSLTLGGNEQFF.

The chain links TRBV5-1 to TRBJ1-1; D is perhaps TRBD1 (5 bases). This CDR3 is built from 14 residues. Germline CDR1 SGHRS, CDR2 YFSETQ. V was trimmed by 4 bases and J by 0 bases, leaving 10 bases between them. The CDR3 here is CASSPRAMNTEAFF. The DNA of the CDR3 is TGCGCCAGCAGCCCCAGGGCGATGAACACTGAAGCTTTCTTT.

This chain links TRBV3-1 (or the pseudogene TRBV3-2) with TRBJ2-7; TRBD2 matches at 10 bases. After removal of 1 base from V and 2 bases from J, the junction contained 8 bases not matched to a gene. The CDR3 contains 17 residues. CDR1 and CDR2 from the germline V gene are LGHDT and YNNKEL (reference sequence). Here the CDR3 reads CASSQAGGTSVTYEQYF. The CDR3 nucleotides read TGTGCCAGCAGCCAAGCAGGAGGGACTAGCGTCACCTACGAGCAGTACTTC.

This sequence joins TRBV14 and TRBJ2-7; D possibly corresponds to TRBD1 (6 bases). Trimming took off 1 base at V and 3 bases at J, with 13 bases between the two ends. This CDR3 contains 15 residues. The germline V gene encodes CDR1 SGHDN and CDR2 FVKESK. DNA of the CDR3: TGTGCCAGCAGCCAAGTACAGGGCACCTTCTACGAGCAGTACTTC. Its translation is CASSQVQGTFYEQYF.

V is TRBV25-1 and J is TRBJ2-5; 11 bases agree with TRBD1. CDR1 MGHDK and CDR2 SYGVNS come from the germline V gene. The V gene end was trimmed by 4 bases and the J gene end by 5 bases; junction bases not matched to a gene: 3. The CDR3 is 14 amino acids. The CDR3 coding sequence is TGTGCCAGCAGTGGGACAGGGGGCTCGGAGACCCAGTACTTC. Its translation is CASSGTGGSETQYF.

As to this clone: Germline and junction disagree at one end, which may indicate a read error. The CDR3 is CSARRGFF. The CDR3 DNA is TGCAGTGCGCGGAGGGGTTTCTTC. The rearrangement links TRBV20-1 to TRBJ1-2, with D possibly matching TRBD1 (5 bases). The CDR3 is made up of 8 amino acids. Germline V gives CDR1 DFQATT, CDR2 SNEGSKA (reference sequence).

This chain uses TRBV19 with TRBJ2-2; 10 bases align to TRBD2. Germline CDR1 LNHDA, CDR2 SQIVND (reference sequence). The CDR3 extends over 15 amino acids. The V and J ends lost 7 bases and 5 bases, in that order; junction bases with no gene match: 7. The CDR3 coding sequence is TGTGCCAGTATGCTAGCGGGAGTTAGTACCGGGGAGCTGTTTTTT. Encoded protein: CASMLAGVSTGELFF.